This TCR beta chain came from a study of T-cell memory formation after mild COVID-19. TCRdb independently ran MiXCR on the 5' RACE reads; one entry per CDR3 protein. The sample has approximately 480,000 distinct CDR3 sequences, about 20% seen once. Turning to this clonotype: Its antigen is undetermined.

General study results and limits: Among contracting clones, CD4+ were mainly CM/EM and CD8+ enriched in EMRA. SARS-CoV-2 specificity of second-wave clones peaking day 37 was unconfirmed.

Sequenced input: PBMCs or a T cell subset sorted from them (not recorded which). This TCR derives from an adult woman who had mild COVID-19 (a few samples of this study predate the infection). Cell type and time point are not known.

CDR3 sequence reads: CSARDRDIETANTGELFF. CDR3 DNA: TGCAGTGCTAGAGATCGGGATATAGAGACAGCGAACACCGGGGAGCTGTTTTTT. This chain uses TRBV20-1 with TRBJ2-2; D possibly matches TRBD1 or TRBD2 (5 bases each). V lost 0 bases and J 0 bases, leaving 17 bases between the germline ends. Germline-derived CDR1 and CDR2 are DFQATT and SNEGSKA (reference sequence). The CDR3 extends over 18 amino acids.